This T cell receptor (beta chain) was identified during a study of blood T cells in healthy people across ages. The CDR3 has 14 amino acids. V was trimmed by 1 base and J by 2 bases, leaving 9 bases between them. Germline V gene data show CDR1 as SGHTA and CDR2 as FQGNSA. Together with a sample-barcoded 5' primer, a J-beta primer mix was included in a second PCR lasting about 6 to 11 cycles. Every cDNA molecule carried a tag from a template-switch adaptor bearing 12 random nucleotides. TCRdb redid the calling of the 5' RACE reads with MiXCR, one entry per CDR3 protein. The table shows approximately 830,000 distinct CDR3 sequences, with about 62% occurring only once.

The chain couples TRBV7-2 to TRBJ2-7; D is unclear. The receptor was isolated from a man under 40 in good health. Sequencing input: blood. CDR3 residues: CASSLDPETYEQYF. CDR3 sequence (DNA): TGTGCCAGCAGCTTAGACCCAGAAACCTACGAGCAGTACTTC. Variable domain in full (rest from reference TRBV7-2 and TRBJ2-7): GAGVSQSPSNKVTEKGKDVELRCDPISGHTALYWYRQSLGQGLEFLIYFQGNSAPDKSGLPSDRFSAERTGGSVSTLTIQRTQQEDSAVYLCASSLDPETYEQYFGPGTRLTVT.